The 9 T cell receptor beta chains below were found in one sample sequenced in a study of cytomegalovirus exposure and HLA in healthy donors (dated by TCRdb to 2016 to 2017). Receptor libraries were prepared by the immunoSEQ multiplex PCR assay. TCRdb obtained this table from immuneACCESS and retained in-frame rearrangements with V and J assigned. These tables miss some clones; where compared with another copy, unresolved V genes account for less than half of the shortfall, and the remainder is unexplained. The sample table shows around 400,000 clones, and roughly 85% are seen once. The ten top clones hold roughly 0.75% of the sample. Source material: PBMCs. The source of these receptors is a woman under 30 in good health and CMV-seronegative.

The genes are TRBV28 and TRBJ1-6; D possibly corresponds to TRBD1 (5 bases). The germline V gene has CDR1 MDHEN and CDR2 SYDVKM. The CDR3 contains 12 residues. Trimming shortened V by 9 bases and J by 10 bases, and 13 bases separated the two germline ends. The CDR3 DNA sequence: TGTGCCAGTGGGGGAGGAGGGTCACCCCTCCACTTT. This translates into CASGGGGSPLHF.

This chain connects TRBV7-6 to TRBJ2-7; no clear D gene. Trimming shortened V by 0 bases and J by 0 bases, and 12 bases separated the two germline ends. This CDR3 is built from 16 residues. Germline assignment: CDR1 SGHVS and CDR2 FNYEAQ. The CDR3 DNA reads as TGTGCCAGCAGCTTAGCCGACGGCGGTCACTCCTACGAGCAGTACTTC. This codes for CASSLADGGHSYEQYF.

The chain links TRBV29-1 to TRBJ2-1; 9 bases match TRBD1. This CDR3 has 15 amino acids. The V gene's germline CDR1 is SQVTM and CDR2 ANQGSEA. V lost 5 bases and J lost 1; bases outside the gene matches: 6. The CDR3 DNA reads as TGCAGCGTTCAGGAGGACAGGGGATCCTACAATGAGCAGTTCTTC. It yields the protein CSVQEDRGSYNEQFF.

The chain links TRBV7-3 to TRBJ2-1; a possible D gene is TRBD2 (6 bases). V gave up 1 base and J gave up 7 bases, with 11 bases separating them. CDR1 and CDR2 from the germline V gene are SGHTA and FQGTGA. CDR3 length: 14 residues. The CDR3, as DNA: TGTGCCAGCAGCTTAATACACGGGAGTAATGAGCAGTTCTTC. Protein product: CASSLIHGSNEQFF. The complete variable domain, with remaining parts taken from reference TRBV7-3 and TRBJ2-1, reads GAGVSQTPSNKVTEKGKYVELRCDPISGHTALYWYRQSLGQGPEFLIYFQGTGAADDSGLPNDRFFAVRPEGSVSTLKIQRTERGDSAVYLCASSLIHGSNEQFFGPGTRLTVL.

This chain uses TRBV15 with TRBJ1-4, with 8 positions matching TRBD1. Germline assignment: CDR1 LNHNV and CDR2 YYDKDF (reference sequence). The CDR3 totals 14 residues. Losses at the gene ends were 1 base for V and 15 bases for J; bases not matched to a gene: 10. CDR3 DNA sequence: TGTGCCACCAGCAGAGGGAAAGACGACAGGGGTTTGTTTTTT. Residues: CATSRGKDDRGLFF.

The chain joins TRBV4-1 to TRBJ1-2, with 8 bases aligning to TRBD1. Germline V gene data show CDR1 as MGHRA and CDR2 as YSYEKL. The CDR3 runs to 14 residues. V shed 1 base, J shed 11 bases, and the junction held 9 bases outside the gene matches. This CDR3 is CASSQVTGDPRYTF. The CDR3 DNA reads TGCGCCAGCAGCCAAGTGACAGGGGACCCTCGATACACCTTC.

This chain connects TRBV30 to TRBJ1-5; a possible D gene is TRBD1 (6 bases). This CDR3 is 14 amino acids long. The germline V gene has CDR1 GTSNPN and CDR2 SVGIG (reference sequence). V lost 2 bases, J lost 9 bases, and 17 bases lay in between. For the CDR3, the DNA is TGTGCCTGGAGTCCAAACAGGGTAGGGAGGCCCCAGCATTTT. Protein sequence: CAWSPNRVGRPQHF.

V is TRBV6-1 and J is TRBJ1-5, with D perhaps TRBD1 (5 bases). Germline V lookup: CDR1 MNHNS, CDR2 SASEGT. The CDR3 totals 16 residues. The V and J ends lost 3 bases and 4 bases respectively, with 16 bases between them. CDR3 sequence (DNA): TGTGCCAGCAGTGACCTTTTTGGGGGGGGAAATCAGCCCCAGCATTTT. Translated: CASSDLFGGGNQPQHF.

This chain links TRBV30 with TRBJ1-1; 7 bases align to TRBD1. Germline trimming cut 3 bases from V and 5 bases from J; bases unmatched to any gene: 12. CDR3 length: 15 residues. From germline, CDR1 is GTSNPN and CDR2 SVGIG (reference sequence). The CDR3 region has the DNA TGTGCCTGGAGGGGCCCCCACAGGGGTGGGACTGAAGCTTTCTTT. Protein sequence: CAWRGPHRGGTEAFF.